This T cell receptor beta chain was recorded in a study of CD8 T cells in ankylosing spondylitis. Study-level points and caveats: There was reportedly significant enrichment of clones that were disease-linked in matched ankylosing spondylitis synovial fluid. What seemed typical of ankylosing spondylitis blood was a TCR beta motif built from eight highly homologous variants. Disease-linked clones were CD8+ and relatively rare in peripheral blood.

This clonotype appeared many times. Its specificity is unknown. TCRdb independently ran MiXCR on the 5' RACE reads; one entry per CDR3 protein. The sample includes roughly 240,000 distinct CDR3 sequences, roughly 32% of them seen just once. CDR1 and CDR2 from the germline V gene are DFQATT and SNEGSKA (reference sequence). The CDR3 length is 12 residues. With V trimmed by 3 bases and J by 3 bases, 1 base remained unmatched. Sequencing was performed on blood, either unsorted or a sorted T cell fraction (not recorded which). The genes are TRBV20-1 and TRBJ2-7; TRBD1 aligns across 8 bases. This clonotype was sampled from a male donor with ankylosing spondylitis or in good health (not recorded which). This CDR3 reads CSASGQGYEQYF. As DNA, the CDR3 is TGCAGTGCTAGCGGACAGGGCTACGAGCAGTACTTC.